What follows are 14 T cell receptor beta chains derived from one specimen sequenced in a study of spatial heterogeneity in lung cancer. Time point described: blood at routine non-recurrence follow-up after resection. TCRdb re-called the 5' RACE reads with MiXCR, one entry per CDR3 protein. This table has roughly 24,000 distinct CDR3 sequences, roughly a tenth appearing once. The sequences come from PBMCs, collected at follow-up. These receptors originate from a male donor with early-stage non-small cell lung cancer.

This clonotype was seen at least ten times. The J gene is TRBJ1-1, the V gene TRBV2; perhaps TRBD1 as D (6 bases). Trimming removed 4 bases at V and 0 bases at J, with 24 bases between. Germline V lookup: CDR1 SNHLY, CDR2 FYNNEI. This CDR3 region has 19 residues. For the CDR3, the DNA is TGTGCCAGCAGTGTTGCTCCCTCAACAGGGTGGGCCTTGAACACTGAAGCTTTCTTT. Its protein product is CASSVAPSTGWALNTEAFF.

The rearrangement uses TRBV11-2 and TRBJ2-3; TRBD2 aligns across 7 bases. The germline V gene has CDR1 SGHAT and CDR2 FQNNGV. The V segment lost 10 bases and the J segment 0 bases; nucleotides outside the gene matches: 7. This CDR3 region has 14 residues. The CDR3 protein is CATIRRGSTDTQYF. In nucleotides, the CDR3 is TGTGCCACAATCCGGCGGGGGAGCACAGATACGCAGTATTTT.

The rearrangement uses TRBV5-1 and TRBJ1-1, with 9 bases lining up with TRBD1. V was clipped by 4 bases and J by 3 bases; unmatched bases: 7. The CDR3 has 15 amino acids. The germline gives CDR1 SGHRS, CDR2 YFSETQ. CDR3 residues: CASSNRDRADTEAFF. The CDR3 nucleotides read TGCGCCAGCAGCAACCGGGACAGGGCGGACACTGAAGCTTTCTTT.

The chain employs TRBV4-2 and TRBJ1-4, with a possible D match to TRBD1 (5 bases). From germline, CDR1 is LGHNA and CDR2 YNFKEQ. The CDR3 has 14 amino acids. The V end was cut by 4 bases, the J end by 3 bases, with 9 bases between. As DNA, the CDR3 is TGTGCCAGCAGCCCGGTAGGGGCTAATGAAAAACTGTTTTTT. Its protein is CASSPVGANEKLFF.

In its sample, this clonotype was seen many times. The J gene is TRBJ2-4, the V gene TRBV11-2; no clear D gene. The CDR3 extends over 14 amino acids. Germline lookup yields CDR1 SGHAT and CDR2 FQNNGV. The V end lost 5 bases, the J end lost 0 bases, and 8 bases lay between the germline ends. DNA for the CDR3: TGTGCCAGCAGCCCGGAACTAGCCAAAAACATTCAGTACTTC. Amino acids: CASSPELAKNIQYF. The variable domain in full, with the rest retrieved from reference TRBV11-2 and TRBJ2-4, is EAGVAQSPRYKIIEKRQSVAFWCNPISGHATLYWYQQILGQGPKLLIQFQNNGVVDDSQLPKDRFSAERLKGVDSTLKIQPAKLEDSAVYLCASSPELAKNIQYFGAGTRLSVL.

The rearrangement joins TRBV5-1 to TRBJ2-1, with no clear D. V was clipped by 0 bases and J by 4 bases, with 8 bases between them. In germline, CDR1 is SGHRS, CDR2 YFSETQ. The CDR3 length is 14 residues. Written as DNA, the CDR3 is TGCGCCAGCAGCTTGGGGACGAATTACAATGAGCAGTTCTTC. Encoded protein: CASSLGTNYNEQFF.

This clonotype was seen many times. This chain links TRBV20-1 with TRBJ2-7; 9 bases match TRBD1. The CDR3 sequence is 14 residues long. Germline assignment: CDR1 DFQATT and CDR2 SNEGSKA (reference sequence). The V gene end was trimmed by 3 bases and the J gene end by 5 bases; junction bases not matched to a gene: 8. The CDR3: CSASPGQGIDEQYF. As DNA, the CDR3 is TGCAGTGCTAGTCCGGGACAGGGTATCGACGAGCAGTACTTC.

Points on this clonotype: This could be a read error, since a much larger clone is one nucleotide away. The DNA of the CDR3 is TGTGCCAGCAGCATAGGCCGACAGGGGGCTGCAGATACGCAGTATTTT. Translated, it gives CASSIGRQGAADTQYF. This chain joins TRBV9 and TRBJ2-3, with TRBD1 matching 10 bases. The CDR3 loop spans 16 amino acids. Germline lookup yields CDR1 SGDLS and CDR2 YYNGEE. Trimming cost V 4 bases and J 4 bases; bases outside gene matches: 9. The full variable domain, completed using reference TRBV9 and TRBJ2-3, is DSGVTQTPKHLITATGQRVTLRCSPRSGDLSVYWYQQSLDQGLQFLIQYYNGEERAKGNILERFSAQQFPDLHSELNLSSLELGDSALYFCASSIGRQGAADTQYFGPGTRLTVL.

This clonotype was seen ten or more times. The chain has TRBV4-3 and TRBJ1-2; no definite D call. CDR1 LGHNA and CDR2 YSLEER come from the germline V gene. This CDR3 is 15 amino acids long. V was clipped by 1 base and J by 8 bases, with 17 bases between them. This chain's CDR3 is CASSQVLGGRGGYTF. CDR3 nucleotides: TGCGCCAGCAGCCAAGTTCTGGGAGGACGAGGAGGCTACACCTTC.

The gene calls are TRBV4-1 and TRBJ1-1, with TRBD1 matching 9 bases. The CDR3 totals 18 residues. In germline, CDR1 is MGHRA, CDR2 YSYEKL. J gave up 1 base and V 4 bases, and 13 bases lay outside the gene matches. In nucleotides, the CDR3 is TGCGCCAGCAGCCCCTCGGGACAGGGATTAGATAAGAACACTGAAGCTTTCTTT. It specifies CASSPSGQGLDKNTEAFF.

The rearrangement joins TRBV3-1 to TRBJ1-3; no clear D gene. Germline CDR1 reads LGHDT; CDR2 reads YNNKEL (reference sequence). Trimming pared 1 base from V and 10 bases from J, leaving 8 bases between. CDR3 length: 12 amino acids. CDR3 DNA sequence: TGTGCCAGCAGCCAAGTCGGAAGAACCATATATTTT. Protein sequence: CASSQVGRTIYF.

This clonotype occurred many times. CDR3 nucleotide sequence: TGTGCCAGCAGCTTACAGGCAGGCGCCAACACCGGGGAGCTGTTTTTT. Amino acid sequence: CASSLQAGANTGELFF. The chain carries TRBV7-6 and TRBJ2-2; no firm D call. Germline V lookup: CDR1 SGHVS, CDR2 FNYEAQ. V was trimmed by 2 bases and J by 2 bases, leaving 12 bases between them. The CDR3 has 16 residues.

This clonotype was picked up many times. V is TRBV18 and J is TRBJ2-1, with D perhaps matching TRBD2 (5 bases). CDR3 length equals 16 residues. From germline, CDR1 is KGHSH and CDR2 LQKENI. V was clipped by 3 bases and J by 0 bases, with 12 bases between them. DNA for the CDR3: TGTGCCAGCTCACCGTCCGCTGGGAGCTCCTACAATGAGCAGTTCTTC. It codes for CASSPSAGSSYNEQFF.

Comments on this clonotype: A much bigger clone sits one base away, suggesting this may be a read error. The chain recombines TRBV2 with TRBJ2-1; maybe TRBD1 (6 bases). The CDR3 covers 12 residues. Trimming pared 8 bases from V and 7 bases from J, leaving 12 bases between. Germline values: CDR1 SNHLY, CDR2 FYNNEI. The CDR3 sequence: CASGITGNEQFF. In nucleotides, the CDR3 is TGTGCCAGCGGCATTACAGGGAATGAGCAGTTCTTC.